This T cell receptor beta chain was captured in a study of shared clonotypes between healthy human individuals. Adult Caucasians living in Nashville, Tennessee made up all of the donors. Naive CD45RA+ and memory CD45RA-negative subsets were split from CD4+ cells. This CDR3 contains 18 residues. Trimming shortened V by 1 base and J by 1 base, and 15 bases separated the two germline ends. Looked up from germline, CDR1 is SGHRS and CDR2 is YFSETQ. Produced via immunoSEQ multiplex PCR; TCRdb's table is partial and in-frame only. The table has some 2.3 million clones, approximately 95% seen once. The sample comprised naive CD4+ T cells from PBMCs. Indicated subset: CD45RA+ positively selected. The clonotype originates from a young man in good health. Some clones in this sample may be carry-over from other donors' samples. The chain links TRBV5-1 to TRBJ2-6; possibly TRBD1 for D (5 bases). In nucleotides, the CDR3 is TGCGCCAGCAGCTTGCAACCAGGGTCTGTGTCTGGGGCCAACGTCCTGACTTTC. Translating it yields CASSLQPGSVSGANVLTF.